This TCR beta chain originates from a study of PD-L1 blockade in urothelial cancer. Study-level background: Per blood sample, T cells had a median of approximately 150,000.

Urothelial carcinoma, locally advanced or metastatic, affected the patients. Using immunoSEQ multiplex PCR, the repertoire was profiled, and TCRdb retains in-frame clones only, with some absent. This table holds about 76,000 clones, about 85% found once. The CDR3 loop spans 14 amino acids. Losses at the gene ends were 7 bases for V and 4 bases for J; bases not matched to a gene: 9. Germline lookup yields CDR1 SQVTM and CDR2 ANQGSEA. The rearrangement uses TRBV29-1 and TRBJ1-5, with 8 bases that match TRBD1. The TCR sequence derives from a man in his 70s with urothelial cancer. Sequenced material: PBMCs, taken around atezolizumab (anti-PD-L1) treatment. As DNA, the CDR3 is TGCAGCGCCGCTCTGACAGGGGTAAATCAGCCCCAGCATTTT. This encodes CSAALTGVNQPQHF.